The 2 T cell receptor beta chains below come from one sample, sequenced in a study of shared clonotypes between healthy human individuals (dated by TCRdb to about 2020). The library was built by means of the immunoSEQ multiplex PCR assay. TCRdb limited this immuneACCESS table to in-frame rearrangements with V and J called. A share of clones is missing; checked studies link under half to unresolved V genes, and the rest is unexplained. Present in this sample are about 680,000 clones, about 80% of which were seen just once. Together, the top ten hold around 2% of the sample. What was sequenced was memory CD4+ T cells sorted from blood. The cell subset or site label of this sample denotes: CD45RA-negative fraction. The receptors originated from a woman aged 25 to 45 in good health.

The chain combines TRBV5-6 with TRBJ1-3; a possible D gene is TRBD1 (6 bases). Germline V gives CDR1 SGHDT, CDR2 YYEEEE. The V end was cut by 4 bases, the J end by 1 base, with 12 bases between. CDR3 length equals 15 residues. The CDR3 loop reads CASSPMDSSGNTIYF. CDR3 nucleotides: TGTGCCAGCAGCCCCATGGACAGTTCTGGAAACACCATATATTTT.

The chain links TRBV6-5 to TRBJ2-3, with D uncertain. Deletions cut 7 bases from V and 5 bases from J, with 10 bases between. This CDR3 has 12 residues. CDR1 is MNHEY and CDR2 is SVGAGI in the germline V gene. The CDR3 loop reads CASTSTGDTQYF. Written as DNA, the CDR3 is TGTGCCAGCACATCGACCGGAGATACGCAGTATTTT.